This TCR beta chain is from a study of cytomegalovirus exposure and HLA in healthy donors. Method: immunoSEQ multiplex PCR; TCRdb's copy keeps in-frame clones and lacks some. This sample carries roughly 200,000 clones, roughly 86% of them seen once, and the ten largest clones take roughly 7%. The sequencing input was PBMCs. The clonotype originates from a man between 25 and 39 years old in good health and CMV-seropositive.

This chain's CDR3 is CASSVALNTGELFF. The CDR3 DNA reads as TGTGCCAGCAGCGTAGCTCTGAACACCGGGGAGCTGTTTTTT. The chain couples TRBV9 to TRBJ2-2; D is uncertain. This CDR3 has 14 amino acids. V lost 0 bases and J lost 1, with 4 bases in between. CDR1 SGDLS and CDR2 YYNGEE come from the germline V gene.